This T cell receptor (beta chain) was recorded in a study of blood T cell repertoires in COVID-19. Overall study context: The origin of the acute and convalescent COVID-19 samples was the United States, Italy and Spain. T cells, B-cell-depleted T cells, or PBMCs provided the cDNA or gDNA that served as material.

Authors' analysis steps: Estimation of nucleated cell counts relied on the amplification of reference gene primers. Using immunoSEQ multiplex PCR, the repertoire was profiled, and TCRdb retains in-frame clones only, with some absent. The DNA was the basis for D and trimming; V, J and clone size are from that table. This repertoire shows approximately 70,000 clones, around 85% found once; its top ten account for roughly a third. V lost 3 bases and J lost 8; bases outside the gene matches: 7. Germline CDR1 is ENHRY and CDR2 is SYGVKD. CDR3 length equals 14 residues. Sequenced sample: peripheral blood. The chain links TRBV10-3 to TRBJ2-1; 7 nucleotides agree with TRBD1. The sequence was collected from a woman over 75 with active or convalescent COVID-19. The chain's CDR3 is CAISELRQGDEQFF. The CDR3, as DNA: TGTGCCATCAGTGAACTTCGACAGGGTGATGAGCAGTTCTTC.